These 27 T cell receptor beta chains originate from one sample sequenced in a study of blood T cell repertoires in COVID-19 (dated by TCRdb to the early 2020s). Libraries were built with the immunoSEQ multiplex PCR assay. In its TCRdb copy, this immuneACCESS table keeps in-frame sequences only and misses some clones. Where compared with another copy, unresolved V genes explain less than half of these, and the others have no known cause. In this sample the table shows about 130,000 clones, around 79% of which occur a single time. The top ten hold 5% of the sample. Specimen: peripheral blood. These receptors all come from a woman in her 70s with COVID-19, enrolled during active disease.

The chain has TRBV4-1 and TRBJ2-3; 10 bases fit TRBD2. Trimming at V came to 4 bases and at J to 1 base, leaving 5 bases not matched to a gene. The germline V gene has CDR1 MGHRA and CDR2 YSYEKL. The CDR3 spans 16 residues. Here the CDR3 DNA reads TGCGCCAGCAGCCCCCATCTAGCGGGGGGCACAGATACGCAGTATTTT. Translating it yields CASSPHLAGGTDTQYF.

The rearrangement links TRBV28 to TRBJ2-3; D ambiguous. Between the trimmed V and J ends, which lost 7 bases and 5 bases, there was a span of 7 bases. CDR3 length equals 11 residues. Per germline, CDR1 MDHEN and CDR2 SYDVKM. CDR3 sequence (DNA): TGTGCCAGCATCTCCGGAGATACGCAGTATTTT. This encodes CASISGDTQYF. Supplemented by reference TRBV28 and TRBJ2-3, the full variable domain reads DVKVTQSSRYLVKRTGEKVFLECVQDMDHENMFWYRQDPGLGLRLIYFSYDVKMKEKGDIPEGYSVSREKKERFSLILESASTNQTSMYLCASISGDTQYFGPGTRLTVL.

CDR3 loop: CASSTPGQGTDTQYF. The DNA for the CDR3 is TGTGCCAGTAGTACACCGGGACAGGGCACAGATACGCAGTATTTT. V is TRBV19 and J is TRBJ2-3, with 8 bases aligning to TRBD1. Per germline, CDR1 LNHDA and CDR2 SQIVND (reference sequence). The V and J ends lost 4 bases and 1 base, in that order; junction bases with no gene match: 4. The CDR3 is 15 residues long.

This clone was seen only once. The chain is built from TRBV2 and TRBJ2-7; D not resolved. Germline CDR1 SNHLY, CDR2 FYNNEI. This CDR3 has 14 amino acids. Trimming removed 4 bases at V and 3 bases at J, with 13 bases between. The CDR3 protein is CASSGLQTHYEQYF. The CDR3 coding sequence is TGTGCCAGCAGTGGGCTACAGACCCACTACGAGCAGTACTTC.

The chain employs TRBV7-3 and TRBJ2-2; 14 nucleotides agree with TRBD2. Germline values: CDR1 SGHTA, CDR2 FQGTGA. The V segment lost 4 bases and the J segment 5 bases; nucleotides outside the gene matches: 9. The CDR3 runs to 18 residues. In nucleotides, the CDR3 is TGTGCCAGCAGCTACGGACTAGCGGGGGGAGCTAGGACCGGGGAGCTGTTTTTT. As protein: CASSYGLAGGARTGELFF.

This chain uses TRBV19 with TRBJ2-5, with TRBD2 matching over 10 bases. V was clipped by 3 bases and J by 2 bases; unmatched bases: 21. The CDR3 totals 21 residues. Germline V gives CDR1 LNHDA, CDR2 SQIVND (reference sequence). CDR3 residues: CASSMGGAGPGLAVRQETQYF. The CDR3 coding sequence is TGTGCCAGTAGTATGGGAGGGGCAGGCCCTGGACTAGCGGTTCGACAAGAGACCCAGTACTTC.

The rearrangement links TRBV25-1 to TRBJ2-1, with 12 bases that match TRBD2. CDR3 length equals 16 residues. V lost 1 base, J lost 7 bases, and 5 bases stayed unmatched. CDR1 MGHDK and CDR2 SYGVNS come from the germline V gene. CDR3 sequence: CASSELPSGGGNEQFF. The CDR3 DNA reads TGTGCCAGCAGTGAATTACCTAGCGGGGGGGGTAATGAGCAGTTCTTC.

This chain uses TRBV5-1 with TRBJ1-3; D gene ambiguous. CDR3 length: 13 residues. The germline gives CDR1 SGHRS, CDR2 YFSETQ. Trimming took off 4 bases at V and 2 bases at J, with 7 bases between the two ends. CDR3 in amino acids: CASSVQTGNTIYF. The CDR3 coding sequence is TGCGCCAGCAGCGTCCAGACTGGAAACACCATATATTTT.

This sequence joins TRBV27 and TRBJ1-2; 11 bases map to TRBD1. V lost 5 bases and J lost 5; bases outside the gene matches: 13. Germline V CDR1 and CDR2: MNHEY, SMNVEV (reference sequence). The CDR3 loop spans 17 amino acids. Here the CDR3 DNA reads TGTGCCAGCAGTCTCTATGGGACAGGGGGAAACCGGTATGGCTACACCTTC. This translates into CASSLYGTGGNRYGYTF.

This chain links TRBV2 with TRBJ1-2; 10 nucleotides agree with TRBD1. Germline lookup yields CDR1 SNHLY and CDR2 FYNNEI. This CDR3 contains 15 residues. V lost 8 bases and J lost 7; bases outside the gene matches: 13. The CDR3 DNA reads as TGTGCCAGCCGCCAGAGGGAGACAGGGGGCTCTGGCTACACCTTC. It specifies CASRQRETGGSGYTF.

This clone has just a few counts. The CDR3: CASSYLQGRVEQYF. The CDR3 DNA follows: TGTGCCAGCAGTTACTTACAGGGGCGGGTCGAGCAGTACTTC. This chain joins TRBV6-5 and TRBJ2-7; 7 positions match TRBD1. Per germline, CDR1 MNHEY and CDR2 SVGAGI. The CDR3 is made up of 14 amino acids. V lost 1 base, J lost 6 bases, and 6 bases stayed unmatched.

The gene calls are TRBV2 and TRBJ1-4; a weak D match, TRBD1 (5 bases). CDR1 is SNHLY and CDR2 is FYNNEI in the germline V gene. The V end was cut by 6 bases, the J end by 7 bases, with 15 bases between. The CDR3 totals 14 residues. The CDR3 DNA reads as TGTGCCAGCAGAAAGGGGAGGGAGGGTGAAAAACTGTTTTTT. This translates into CASRKGREGEKLFF.

The V call is TRBV19, the J call TRBJ2-1, with TRBD2 as a possible D gene (6 bases). Germline assignment: CDR1 LNHDA and CDR2 SQIVND (reference sequence). This CDR3 comprises 15 residues. Trimming removed 7 bases at V and 0 bases at J, with 13 bases between. The CDR3 spells CASTPRGSSYNEQFF. DNA for the CDR3: TGTGCCAGTACCCCTCGGGGGAGCTCCTACAATGAGCAGTTCTTC.

The chain has TRBV10-2 and TRBJ2-1; 9 positions match TRBD1. V dropped 6 bases and J dropped 6; count of bases not matched to a gene: 9. Germline assignment: CDR1 WSHSY and CDR2 SAAADI. The CDR3 consists of 15 residues. Here the CDR3 reads CASSFHRGRSNEQFF. As DNA, the CDR3 is TGCGCCAGCAGCTTCCACAGGGGGCGCAGCAATGAGCAGTTCTTC.

This clone was recorded only once. The chain employs TRBV28 and TRBJ2-1; 8 nucleotides line up with TRBD2. J lost 6 bases, V lost 8 bases, and 6 bases had no gene match. This CDR3 has 13 amino acids. CDR1 MDHEN and CDR2 SYDVKM come from the germline V gene. The DNA of the CDR3 is TGTGCCAGCCGTCGGGGGGGCTCCAATGAGCAGTTCTTC. Its translation is CASRRGGSNEQFF.

For the CDR3, the DNA is TGTGCCAGCAGCGCGACTCGGGACACAACGGAAAAACTGTTTTTT. Translated, it gives CASSATRDTTEKLFF. This sequence joins TRBV7-2 and TRBJ1-4; a possible D gene is TRBD1 (6 bases). This CDR3 is built from 15 residues. Germline V gene lookup returns CDR1 SGHTA and CDR2 FQGNSA. The V end lost 5 bases, the J end lost 8 bases, and 18 bases lay between the germline ends.

The sample holds one count of this clone. The rearrangement joins TRBV6-5 to TRBJ1-1, with D uncertain. The CDR3 is made up of 15 amino acids. V lost 0 bases, J lost 4 bases, and 12 bases lay in between. Germline values: CDR1 MNHEY, CDR2 SVGAGI. CDR3 protein: CASSYSERVGTEAFF. The CDR3 DNA follows: TGTGCCAGCAGTTACTCCGAGAGGGTAGGCACTGAAGCTTTCTTT.

This chain joins TRBV3-1 (or the pseudogene TRBV3-2) and TRBJ1-3; D remains unclear. Trimming shortened V by 4 bases and J by 0 bases, and 7 bases separated the two germline ends. Germline CDR1 reads LGHDT; CDR2 reads YNNKEL (reference sequence). CDR3 size: 14 residues. The CDR3 reads CASSPQSSGNTIYF. In DNA, the CDR3 is TGTGCCAGCAGCCCACAGAGCTCTGGAAACACCATATATTTT.

The sample holds one count of this clone. The CDR3 region has the DNA TGTGCCAGCAGCGGGAACAGGGCGTCCGGCCCTCAGTATTTT. It encodes CASSGNRASGPQYF. V gene TRBV9 combines with J gene TRBJ2-3; D possibly corresponds to TRBD1 (6 bases). Germline V lookup: CDR1 SGDLS, CDR2 YYNGEE. Trimming cost V 3 bases and J 12 bases, with 20 bases left between them. The CDR3 has 14 amino acids.

This chain's CDR3 is CAIRPGLAGYEQYF. CDR3 bases: TGTGCCATCAGGCCGGGACTAGCGGGATACGAGCAGTACTTC. V and J are TRBV10-3 and TRBJ2-7, with 13 bases lining up with TRBD2. Per germline, CDR1 ENHRY and CDR2 SYGVKD. The trim removed 6 bases at V and 4 bases at J, leaving 3 bases unmatched. The CDR3 is 14 amino acids.

CDR3 in DNA: TGCAGCGTTGTGGACGTGGGGCGGTATGGCTACACCTTC. Its translation: CSVVDVGRYGYTF. The V call is TRBV29-1, the J call TRBJ1-2; D might be TRBD1 (5 bases). The CDR3 loop spans 13 amino acids. The germline V gene encodes CDR1 SQVTM and CDR2 ANQGSEA. Trimming took 4 bases from V and 5 from J, leaving 14 bases between them.

This clone was seen a single time. DNA for the CDR3: TGTGCCAGCAGCTTACGACAGGTCACTAATGAAAAACTGTTTTTT. It is translated as CASSLRQVTNEKLFF. The rearrangement joins TRBV13 to TRBJ1-4, with D possibly TRBD1 on 6 matching bases. CDR3 length equals 15 residues. From germline, CDR1 is PRHDT and CDR2 FYEKMQ (reference sequence). V shed 2 bases and J shed 2 bases, with 9 bases lying between them.

The chain couples TRBV5-1 to TRBJ1-1, with TRBD1 as a possible D gene (5 bases). The V end was cut by 4 bases, the J end by 4 bases, with 14 bases between. The CDR3 consists of 14 residues. Germline V gene sequence: CDR1 SGHRS, CDR2 YFSETQ. CDR3 loop: CASSPEPGVTEAFF. The CDR3 region has the DNA TGCGCCAGCAGCCCGGAACCGGGGGTCACTGAAGCTTTCTTT.

The chain couples TRBV28 to TRBJ1-1; the D gene is possibly TRBD1 (5 bases). The germline V gene has CDR1 MDHEN and CDR2 SYDVKM. The CDR3 contains 14 residues. The V and J ends lost 6 bases and 3 bases respectively, with 14 bases between them. The CDR3 spells CASRTIRVYTEAFF. The DNA for the CDR3 is TGTGCCAGCAGGACAATCAGGGTTTACACTGAAGCTTTCTTT.

V gene TRBV27 combines with J gene TRBJ2-7, with D possibly being TRBD1 (7 bases). The CDR3 is 14 amino acids. The germline V and J ends were trimmed by 10 bases and 6 bases, with 22 bases remaining between them. Germline assignment: CDR1 MNHEY and CDR2 SMNVEV (reference sequence). In DNA form, the CDR3 reads TGTGCCACCACTAGGGACAGCCTGACTAGCGAGCAGTACTTC. This codes for CATTRDSLTSEQYF.

The rearrangement joins TRBV6-5 to TRBJ1-6, with 7 nucleotides matching TRBD1. The CDR3 consists of 11 residues. V dropped 7 bases and J dropped 11; count of bases not matched to a gene: 2. CDR1 MNHEY and CDR2 SVGAGI come from the germline V gene. For the CDR3, the DNA is TGTGCCAGCAAGGGACAGCCACCCCTCCACTTT. This gives the protein CASKGQPPLHF.

The chain couples TRBV10-3 to TRBJ1-1, with 7 bases fitting TRBD1. Trimming removed 2 bases from V and 0 bases from J; junction bases left unmatched: 3. This CDR3 is 15 amino acids long. Germline V gives CDR1 ENHRY, CDR2 SYGVKD. The CDR3, as DNA: TGTGCCATCAGTGAGCGGGGGACAGTGAACACTGAAGCTTTCTTT. It encodes CAISERGTVNTEAFF.